The 31 T cell receptor beta chains below all came from one sample that was sequenced in a study of blood T cell repertoires in COVID-19. Only in-frame clones appear in the TCRdb table, and some are missing; sequencing was by immunoSEQ multiplex PCR. The table shows about 230,000 clones, with less than 85% occurring only once. Sequenced input: peripheral blood. The origin of the receptors is a woman aged 70-85 years with active or convalescent COVID-19.

The J gene is TRBJ2-7, the V gene TRBV30, with a weak D call TRBD1 (5 bases). This CDR3 contains 16 residues. Trimming removed 4 bases at V and 3 bases at J, with 22 bases between. Germline V gene sequence: CDR1 GTSNPN, CDR2 SVGIG (reference sequence). The CDR3 region has the DNA TGTGCCTGGAAGTCAGGGTCAGGTTCGCCCCTCTACGAGCAGTACTTC. Its protein is CAWKSGSGSPLYEQYF.

The V and J genes are TRBV6-4 and TRBJ1-1; TRBD1 matches at 7 bases. With 5 bases clipped from V and 2 bases from J, the junction kept 5 bases outside the gene matches. Looked up from germline, CDR1 is MRHNA and CDR2 is SNTAGT. This CDR3 is built from 14 residues. This CDR3 is CASSTAGGNTEAFF. The CDR3 region has the DNA TGTGCCAGCAGTACCGCAGGGGGTAACACTGAAGCTTTCTTT.

This clone appeared a few times. The chain recombines TRBV3-1 (or the pseudogene TRBV3-2) with TRBJ1-2; D is ambiguous. The CDR3 is made up of 15 amino acids. CDR1 and CDR2 (germline): LGHDT, YNNKEL (reference sequence). V lost 0 bases and J 8 bases, leaving 16 bases between the germline ends. In DNA form, the CDR3 reads TGTGCCAGCAGCCAAGAGGATCCTTGGGAGTCAGGCTACACCTTC. It codes for CASSQEDPWESGYTF.

The chain uses TRBV3-1 (or the pseudogene TRBV3-2) and TRBJ1-2, with 7 bases that match TRBD1. Germline V gives CDR1 LGHDT, CDR2 YNNKEL (reference sequence). This CDR3 has 16 amino acids. Losses at the gene ends were 3 bases for V and 3 bases for J; bases not matched to a gene: 10. CDR3: CASSQGVGTDHYGYTF. The CDR3 nucleotides are TGTGCCAGCAGCCAGGGGGTCGGGACAGACCACTATGGCTACACCTTC.

V usage is TRBV30 and J usage is TRBJ2-1; tentative D call: TRBD2 (6 bases). The length of the CDR3 is 12 residues. CDR1 GTSNPN and CDR2 SVGIG come from the germline V gene (reference sequence). The V end lost 0 bases, the J end lost 9 bases, and 9 bases lay between the germline ends. CDR3 sequence: CAWSVGGVEQFF. The CDR3 nucleotides are TGTGCCTGGAGTGTAGGAGGGGTTGAGCAGTTCTTC.

This chain joins TRBV15 and TRBJ1-2; TRBD1 matches at 9 bases. Trimming removed 0 bases from V and 4 bases from J; junction bases left unmatched: 3. Germline CDR1 and CDR2: LNHNV and YYDKDF (reference sequence). The CDR3 runs to 15 residues. CDR3 DNA sequence: TGTGCCACCAGCAGAGATCAGGGACAGGGCTATGGCTACACCTTC. Translating gives CATSRDQGQGYGYTF.

The V and J genes are TRBV18 and TRBJ1-3; unclear D gene. V was shortened by 2 bases and J by 4 bases, with 18 bases between the two germline ends. Germline values: CDR1 KGHSH, CDR2 LQKENI. The CDR3 runs to 17 residues. CDR3 in amino acids: CASSPESPGVRGNTIYF. CDR3 bases: TGTGCCAGCTCACCAGAATCCCCCGGGGTGCGAGGAAACACCATATATTTT.

The chain uses TRBV2 and TRBJ1-1, with D unclear. Germline assignment: CDR1 SNHLY and CDR2 FYNNEI. The V gene lost 4 bases and the J gene lost 3 bases, with 9 bases spanning the gap. The CDR3 consists of 13 residues. The CDR3 loop reads CASSVLSDTEAFF. The CDR3 region has the DNA TGTGCCAGCAGTGTACTAAGCGACACTGAAGCTTTCTTT.

The chain links TRBV7-8 to TRBJ2-6; 9 nucleotides align to TRBD1. V dropped 4 bases and J dropped 0; count of bases not matched to a gene: 4. From germline, CDR1 is SGHVS and CDR2 FQNEAQ. The CDR3 is 17 residues long. The CDR3 DNA reads TGTGCCAGCAGCTCAGGACAGGGGAACTCTGGGGCCAACGTCCTGACTTTC. Translation: CASSSGQGNSGANVLTF.

For this clone: One junction end does not reproduce the germline sequence, and a read error may be involved. The chain links TRBV5-1 to TRBJ2-1; 9 positions match TRBD2. CDR1 and CDR2 from the germline V gene are SGHRS and YFSETQ. This CDR3 spans 14 amino acids. CDR3 sequence reads: CASSLLLAGSQRIF. CDR3 DNA: TGCGCCAGCAGCTTGTTGCTAGCGGGGTCCCAACGGATCTTC.

The chain couples TRBV3-1 (or the pseudogene TRBV3-2) to TRBJ1-3; D call uncertain. The CDR3 is made up of 15 amino acids. V was trimmed by 4 bases and J by 0 bases, leaving 10 bases between them. Germline loops: CDR1 LGHDT, CDR2 YNNKEL (reference sequence). CDR3 nucleotides: TGTGCCAGCAGCCGTCCCGACACCTCTGGAAACACCATATATTTT. Amino acids: CASSRPDTSGNTIYF.

V is TRBV7-6 and J is TRBJ2-1; the match to TRBD2 covers 10 bases. The trim removed 5 bases at V and 8 bases at J, leaving 9 bases unmatched. This CDR3 has 15 residues. Germline V lookup: CDR1 SGHVS, CDR2 FNYEAQ. The CDR3 is CASSGVSGGAYEQFF. As DNA, the CDR3 is TGTGCCAGCAGCGGAGTGAGCGGGGGGGCCTATGAGCAGTTCTTC. The full variable domain, with the rest looked up from reference TRBV7-6 and TRBJ2-1, is GAGVSQSPRYKVTKRGQDVALRCDPISGHVSLYWYRQALGQGPEFLTYFNYEAQQDKSGLPNDRFSAERPEGSISTLTIQRTEQRDSAMYRCASSGVSGGAYEQFFGPGTRLTVL.

The chain carries TRBV7-9 and TRBJ2-3; D uncertain. V lost 3 bases, J lost 2 bases, and 12 bases lay in between. Germline V gene lookup returns CDR1 SEHNR and CDR2 FQNEAQ (reference sequence). The CDR3 has 15 residues. CDR3 bases: TGTGCCAGCAGCTTTGGTAACAGTTACACAGATACGCAGTATTTT. This encodes CASSFGNSYTDTQYF.

V gene TRBV6-6 combines with J gene TRBJ2-7; D may be TRBD1 (5 bases). The germline V gene encodes CDR1 MNHNY and CDR2 SVGAGI (reference sequence). The CDR3 is 13 amino acids. Trimming cost V 4 bases and J 3 bases, with 10 bases left between them. The CDR3 coding sequence is TGTGCCAGCAGTTCGAGGACACACTACGAGCAGTACTTC. Residues: CASSSRTHYEQYF.

This clone was seen just once. The rearrangement joins TRBV19 to TRBJ2-7; 14 bases are shared with TRBD2. Unmatched junction bases numbered 4, after V lost 5 bases and J lost 1 base. CDR3 length: 16 amino acids. Germline V gene data show CDR1 as LNHDA and CDR2 as SQIVND (reference sequence). The CDR3 nucleotides read TGTGCCAGTAGTTCACGACTAGCGGGAGGGTCCTACGAGCAGTACTTC. It codes for CASSSRLAGGSYEQYF. Full variable domain (remainder filled in from reference TRBV19 and TRBJ2-7): DGGITQSPKYLFRKEGQNVTLSCEQNLNHDAMYWYRQDPGQGLRLIYYSQIVNDFQKGDIAEGYSVSREKKESFPLTVTSAQKNPTAFYLCASSSRLAGGSYEQYFGPGTRLTVT.

The V and J genes are TRBV11-3 and TRBJ2-1; the match to TRBD1 covers 7 bases. V was clipped by 5 bases and J by 0 bases; unmatched bases: 7. Germline V CDR1 and CDR2: SGHNT, YENEEA. The CDR3 spans 16 residues. CDR3 nucleotide sequence: TGTGCCAGCAGCCCTAGACAGGGCCTCTCCTACAATGAGCAGTTCTTC. This translates into CASSPRQGLSYNEQFF.

The V gene is TRBV5-1, the J gene TRBJ1-5, with D unclear. Trimming shortened V by 0 bases and J by 5 bases, and 12 bases separated the two germline ends. The CDR3 totals 15 residues. CDR1 is SGHRS and CDR2 is YFSETQ in the germline V gene. This chain's CDR3 is CASSLGGESYQPQHF. The DNA of the CDR3 is TGCGCCAGCAGCTTGGGCGGGGAGAGCTATCAGCCCCAGCATTTT.

The rearrangement uses TRBV28 and TRBJ2-2; TRBD2 is a possible D gene (6 bases). The germline V and J ends were trimmed by 3 bases and 4 bases, with 12 bases remaining between them. CDR1 and CDR2 (germline): MDHEN, SYDVKM. The CDR3 has 15 amino acids. The CDR3 reads CASSLGGVVTGELFF. The CDR3 bases are TGTGCCAGCAGTTTGGGGGGAGTCGTCACCGGGGAGCTGTTTTTT.

The chain carries TRBV5-1 and TRBJ1-5, with a tentative D call TRBD1 (5 bases). Looked up from germline, CDR1 is SGHRS and CDR2 is YFSETQ. The CDR3 is 14 amino acids. The V end was cut by 2 bases, the J end by 6 bases, with 12 bases between. CDR3 DNA sequence: TGCGCCAGCAGCTTCGCAGGGCATGGTCAGCCCCAGCATTTT. Its protein is CASSFAGHGQPQHF.

The genes are TRBV2 and TRBJ1-1, with 10 bases aligning to TRBD1. The V gene's germline CDR1 is SNHLY and CDR2 FYNNEI. Trimming at V came to 7 bases and at J to 0 bases, leaving 17 bases not matched to a gene. The CDR3 totals 19 residues. The CDR3 here is CASIGGAPGTGALNTEAFF. The CDR3 bases are TGTGCCAGCATCGGCGGGGCCCCGGGGACAGGGGCCTTGAACACTGAAGCTTTCTTT. The whole variable domain, remainder taken from reference TRBV2 and TRBJ1-1, is EPEVTQTPSHQVTQMGQEVILRCVPISNHLYFYWYRQILGQKVEFLVSFYNNEISEKSEIFDDQFSVERPDGSNFTLKIRSTKLEDSAMYFCASIGGAPGTGALNTEAFFGQGTRLTVV.

J is TRBJ2-3 and V is TRBV2; 8 nucleotides match TRBD1. V trimming: 6 bases; J trimming: 0 bases; junction bases outside the gene matches: 14. The CDR3 totals 18 residues. CDR1 and CDR2 from the germline V gene are SNHLY and FYNNEI. The chain's CDR3 is CASRGGQGWDSSTDTQYF. The CDR3 DNA follows: TGTGCCAGCAGGGGAGGACAGGGATGGGATTCTAGCACAGATACGCAGTATTTT.

This sequence joins TRBV27 and TRBJ2-2; D is perhaps TRBD2 (5 bases). Trimming took off 8 bases at V and 0 bases at J, with 13 bases between the two ends. There are 15 residues in the CDR3. Germline V gene data show CDR1 as MNHEY and CDR2 as SMNVEV (reference sequence). The CDR3 nucleotides are TGTGCCAGCCGAGGGTCAGATCCGAACACCGGGGAGCTGTTTTTT. Translation: CASRGSDPNTGELFF.

The chain has TRBV24-1 and TRBJ2-3, with D unclear. CDR3 length equals 14 residues. V gave up 1 base and J gave up 9 bases, with 13 bases separating them. Germline loops: CDR1 KGHDR, CDR2 SFDVKD. The CDR3 sequence: CATSDFGLEKTQYF. The CDR3 nucleotides are TGTGCCACCAGTGATTTCGGCCTGGAGAAAACGCAGTATTTT.

V and J are TRBV4-1 and TRBJ2-7, with 7 bases that match TRBD2. CDR1 and CDR2 from the germline V gene are MGHRA and YSYEKL. CDR3 length equals 15 residues. The J segment lost 5 bases and the V segment lost 1 base, leaving 8 bases of the junction unmatched. Written as DNA, the CDR3 is TGCGCCAGCAGCCAAGTCAGCGGGAACCGGCACGAGCAGTACTTC. This gives the protein CASSQVSGNRHEQYF.

CDR3 residues: CASSLGHTSYEQYF. In DNA form, the CDR3 reads TGTGCCAGCAGCTTAGGACACACATCCTACGAGCAGTACTTC. The J gene is TRBJ2-7, the V gene TRBV7-2, with D unresolved. There are 14 residues in the CDR3. V lost 1 base and J lost 1, with 8 bases in between. Germline V lookup: CDR1 SGHTA, CDR2 FQGNSA.

The chain carries TRBV9 and TRBJ2-5; D not resolved. CDR1 SGDLS and CDR2 YYNGEE come from the germline V gene. This CDR3 has 13 residues. V dropped 0 bases and J dropped 3 bases, with 6 bases sitting between them. DNA for the CDR3: TGTGCCAGCAGCGTAGCTCAGAAAGAGACCCAGTACTTC. Translation: CASSVAQKETQYF.

This rearrangement joins TRBV11-2 to TRBJ2-7; TRBD2 is a possible D gene (6 bases). V gave up 1 base and J gave up 5 bases, with 15 bases separating them. Germline V gene lookup returns CDR1 SGHAT and CDR2 FQNNGV. CDR3 length: 15 residues. CDR3 sequence reads: CASSLVYGGNDEQYF. In nucleotides, the CDR3 is TGTGCCAGCAGCTTAGTTTACGGCGGGAACGACGAGCAGTACTTC.

The J gene is TRBJ1-2, the V gene TRBV6-1, with D maybe TRBD1 (5 bases). This CDR3 has 15 amino acids. The V end was cut by 2 bases, the J end by 8 bases, with 18 bases between. Germline V gene lookup returns CDR1 MNHNS and CDR2 SASEGT. CDR3 amino acids: CASSESGYGGWGYTF. CDR3 DNA sequence: TGTGCCAGCAGTGAATCCGGATACGGGGGTTGGGGCTACACCTTC.

V usage is TRBV10-3 and J usage is TRBJ1-1, with 8 bases identical to TRBD1. Germline CDR1 ENHRY, CDR2 SYGVKD. The CDR3 has 12 residues. Germline trimming cut 10 bases from V and 4 bases from J; bases unmatched to any gene: 5. The CDR3: CATGQGATEAFF. The CDR3 DNA reads TGTGCCACCGGGCAGGGGGCCACTGAAGCTTTCTTT.

The chain employs TRBV10-3 and TRBJ1-1, with a possible D match to TRBD1 (6 bases). Trimming cost V 6 bases and J 0 bases, with 20 bases left between them. This CDR3 region has 17 residues. Germline V gives CDR1 ENHRY, CDR2 SYGVKD. The CDR3 DNA follows: TGTGCCATCAGACTACAGGGAACGCGGCTTATGAACACTGAAGCTTTCTTT. It yields the protein CAIRLQGTRLMNTEAFF.

The chain uses TRBV30 and TRBJ2-4, with 9 bases matching TRBD1. The ends lost 3 bases at V and 7 bases at J; junction bases unmatched: 10. Looked up from germline, CDR1 is GTSNPN and CDR2 is SVGIG (reference sequence). The CDR3 has 15 amino acids. The chain's CDR3 is CAWSVGQGMSNIQYF. In DNA form, the CDR3 reads TGTGCCTGGAGCGTCGGACAGGGGATGAGTAACATTCAGTACTTC.